The 26 T cell receptor beta chains reported below all come from one sample, sequenced in a study of patients and donors after allogeneic stem cell transplantation. Via MiXCR, TCRdb re-called the RT-PCR reads, giving one row per CDR3 protein. The data contain a few thousand distinct CDR3 sequences, around 8.5% of them singletons. Sample: blood, either unsorted or a sorted T cell fraction (not recorded which). The receptors were gathered from a human donor who was either an allogeneic HSCT recipient or a stem cell or donor lymphocyte infusion donor (not recorded which). It is not recorded whose cells these are; they may come from a transplant donor.

By share of the sample, this clonotype is medium-sized. The chain combines TRBV7-6 with TRBJ1-5; D is unresolved. CDR3 length equals 13 residues. The V end was cut by 1 base, the J end by 5 bases, with 6 bases between. Looked up from germline, CDR1 is SGHVS and CDR2 is FNYEAQ. The chain's CDR3 is CASSLGRYQPQHF. DNA for the CDR3: TGTGCCAGCAGCTTAGGCCGATATCAGCCCCAGCATTTT.

By sample share, this clonotype is large. The rearrangement joins TRBV12-3 or TRBV12-4 to TRBJ2-1; tentative D call: TRBD2 (5 bases). The CDR3 is 13 residues long. The germline V and J ends were trimmed by 2 bases and 5 bases, with 7 bases remaining between them. CDR3 nucleotides: TGTGCCAGCAGTTTATCGGGGAACAATGAGCAGTTCTTC. Residues: CASSLSGNNEQFF.

This clonotype has a handful of counts. This chain joins TRBV28 and TRBJ2-7, with a tentative D call TRBD2 (6 bases). The CDR3 is 15 amino acids. Germline assignment: CDR1 MDHEN and CDR2 SYDVKM. V was pared by 5 bases and J by 4 bases, with 18 bases between. CDR3 residues: CASSPLKDYRYEQYF. Written as DNA, the CDR3 is TGTGCCAGCAGTCCCTTAAAGGACTACAGATACGAGCAGTACTTC.

The rearrangement links TRBV5-1 to TRBJ2-5; D unclear. The CDR3 loop spans 13 amino acids. CDR1 SGHRS and CDR2 YFSETQ come from the germline V gene. Between the trimmed V and J ends, which lost 3 bases and 5 bases, there was a span of 11 bases. The CDR3 loop is CASSSFLGETQYF. The CDR3 DNA reads TGCGCCAGCAGCTCATTTTTGGGGGAGACCCAGTACTTC.

By share of the sample, this clonotype is large. This chain connects TRBV18 to TRBJ2-7; a possible D gene is TRBD1 (5 bases). With 2 bases removed from V and 6 bases from J, the gap between germline ends came to 17 bases. Germline values: CDR1 KGHSH, CDR2 LQKENI. This CDR3 spans 15 amino acids. The CDR3 here is CASSPNGAERGEQYF. The CDR3 bases are TGTGCCAGCTCACCAAATGGGGCCGAACGAGGCGAGCAGTACTTC.

This clonotype ranks as large. The rearrangement uses TRBV7-2 and TRBJ2-4, with 7 bases that match TRBD2. With 1 base clipped from V and 1 base from J, the junction kept 1 base outside the gene matches. Germline V gene data show CDR1 as SGHTA and CDR2 as FQGNSA. The CDR3 has 15 amino acids. The CDR3 sequence: CASSLEAGAKNIQYF. The CDR3 coding sequence is TGTGCCAGCAGCTTAGAAGCGGGGGCCAAAAACATTCAGTACTTC.

Relative to its sample, this clonotype is medium-sized. This chain connects TRBV12-3 or TRBV12-4 to TRBJ2-5; D is possibly TRBD2 (5 bases). The CDR3 contains 15 residues. The V and J ends lost 0 bases and 7 bases respectively, with 15 bases between them. CDR3 sequence reads: CASSLAGRELGTQYF. CDR3 sequence (DNA): TGTGCCAGCAGTTTAGCTGGGAGAGAATTAGGGACCCAGTACTTC.

This clonotype was detected only a few times. J is TRBJ2-2 and V is TRBV7-3; 8 bases agree with TRBD2. The germline V gene encodes CDR1 SGHTA and CDR2 FQGTGA. The CDR3 totals 17 residues. The junction had 7 bases not matched to a gene; V was cut back by 0 bases and J by 4 bases. CDR3 loop: CASSLTVAGGCTGELFF. In nucleotides, the CDR3 is TGTGCCAGCAGCTTAACGGTTGCGGGAGGATGCACCGGGGAGCTGTTTTTT.

The chain employs TRBV6-5 and TRBJ2-7; D unresolved. The CDR3 extends over 11 amino acids. V was clipped by 3 bases and J by 7 bases, with 7 bases between them. The V gene's germline CDR1 is MNHEY and CDR2 SVGAGI. The chain's CDR3 is CASSYSREQYF. The CDR3 nucleotides are TGTGCCAGCAGTTATAGCAGGGAGCAGTACTTC.

This clonotype is large (0.1 to 1%) within its sample. V usage is TRBV21-1 and J usage is TRBJ2-7; the table's D call, TRBD1, was not checked against the DNA. TRBV21-1 is a pseudogene segment. The CDR3 has 15 amino acids. CDR3 in DNA: TGTGCCAGCAGCAAACGAAGACGGGGGTATTACGAGCAGTACTTC. It is translated as CASSKRRRGYYEQYF.

This sequence joins TRBV7-2 and TRBJ2-2; 8 nucleotides align to TRBD1. Losses at the gene ends were 6 bases for V and 5 bases for J; bases not matched to a gene: 8. Per germline, CDR1 SGHTA and CDR2 FQGNSA. This CDR3 is built from 15 residues. This chain's CDR3 is CASRIDRGFTGELFF. Here the CDR3 DNA reads TGTGCCAGCAGAATCGACAGGGGCTTTACCGGGGAGCTGTTTTTT.

This clonotype was observed a few times. This rearrangement joins TRBV7-2 to TRBJ2-3; unclear D gene. This CDR3 comprises 13 residues. With 5 bases removed from V and 6 bases from J, the gap between germline ends came to 12 bases. The germline V gene encodes CDR1 SGHTA and CDR2 FQGNSA. Written as DNA, the CDR3 is TGTGCCAGCAGCATTACAACCACCGATACGCAGTATTTT. It is translated as CASSITTTDTQYF.

DNA for the CDR3: TGTGCCAGCAGCCACAGGGGCCGTAAAGAGACCCAGTACTTC. Translated, it gives CASSHRGRKETQYF. The rearrangement links TRBV7-6 to TRBJ2-5, with 7 positions matching TRBD1. Trimming removed 5 bases from V and 3 bases from J; junction bases left unmatched: 6. Germline CDR1 and CDR2: SGHVS and FNYEAQ. CDR3 length: 14 amino acids.

In its sample, this clonotype is medium-sized. This chain joins TRBV14 and TRBJ1-1; TRBD1 might be the D (5 bases). The germline CDR1 and CDR2 sequences are SGHDN and FVKESK. The CDR3 totals 15 residues. Trimming took 4 bases from V and 1 from J, leaving 13 bases between them. The CDR3 DNA reads as TGTGCCAGCAGCCCAGTGCTCGACAGGAACACTGAAGCTTTCTTT. Its translation is CASSPVLDRNTEAFF.

By proportion, this clonotype is medium-sized. CDR3 residues: CASSQGGPETQYF. CDR3 nucleotides: TGTGCCAGCAGCCAAGGAGGGCCTGAGACCCAGTACTTC. J is TRBJ2-5 and V is TRBV14, with D perhaps TRBD2 (5 bases). This CDR3 contains 13 residues. V was shortened by 1 base and J by 5 bases, with 8 bases between the two germline ends. Looked up from germline, CDR1 is SGHDN and CDR2 is FVKESK.

The chain couples TRBV11-1 to TRBJ2-3; 10 bases map to TRBD2. Trimming removed 5 bases from V and 4 bases from J; junction bases left unmatched: 3. The CDR3 spans 14 residues. Germline lookup yields CDR1 SGHAT and CDR2 FQDESV (reference sequence). CDR3 loop: CASSPSGRPDTQYF. Written as DNA, the CDR3 is TGTGCCAGCAGCCCTAGCGGGAGACCAGATACGCAGTATTTT. The complete variable domain, with remaining parts taken from reference TRBV11-1 and TRBJ2-3, reads EAEVAQSPRYKITEKSQAVAFWCDPISGHATLYWYRQILGQGPELLVQFQDESVVDDSQLPKDRFSAERLKGVDSTLKIQPAELGDSAMYLCASSPSGRPDTQYFGPGTRLTVL.

Judged by abundance, this clonotype is medium-sized. The chain is built from TRBV7-3 and TRBJ2-1; 12 bases are shared with TRBD2. Germline V gene data show CDR1 as SGHTA and CDR2 as FQGTGA. This CDR3 comprises 16 residues. The junction had 2 bases not matched to a gene; V was cut back by 2 bases and J by 3 bases. The CDR3 DNA reads TGTGCCAGCAGCTTACGGGGACTAGCGGGCTACAATGAGCAGTTCTTC. Its translation is CASSLRGLAGYNEQFF.

This clonotype was seen a few times. The chain couples TRBV6-2 or TRBV6-3 to TRBJ2-1; D unresolved. Trimming took off 0 bases at V and 4 bases at J, with 10 bases between the two ends. Germline assignment: CDR1 MNHEY and CDR2 SVGEGT. CDR3 length: 15 amino acids. For the CDR3, the DNA is TGTGCCAGCAGTTACTCGCTGACCCAGTACAATGAGCAGTTCTTC. This gives the protein CASSYSLTQYNEQFF.

Relative to its sample, this clonotype is medium-sized. The V gene is TRBV5-5, the J gene TRBJ2-7; no reliable D call. In germline, CDR1 is SGHKS, CDR2 YYEKEE (reference sequence). CDR3 size: 11 residues. V was trimmed by 4 bases and J by 2 bases, leaving 4 bases between them. The CDR3 reads CASSLTYEQYF. The CDR3 DNA is TGTGCCAGCAGCCTGACCTACGAGCAGTACTTC.

This clonotype was observed a handful of times. The chain is built from TRBV29-1 and TRBJ2-7; 11 bases are a match to TRBD1. V was pared by 3 bases and J by 5 bases, with 3 bases of the junction left unmatched. CDR3 length: 13 residues. CDR1 SQVTM and CDR2 ANQGSEA come from the germline V gene. CDR3 in amino acids: CSVEKGQGDEQYF. The CDR3 DNA reads as TGCAGCGTTGAGAAGGGACAGGGGGACGAGCAGTACTTC.

The gene calls are TRBV12-3 or TRBV12-4 and TRBJ2-1, with 7 nucleotides matching TRBD2. CDR3 size: 13 residues. V lost 6 bases to trimming and J lost 8 bases; unmatched junction nucleotides: 7. As DNA, the CDR3 is TGTGCCAGCAGAACTAGCGCGGGGGATGAGCAGTTCTTC. It yields the protein CASRTSAGDEQFF.

This rearrangement joins TRBV11-3 to TRBJ2-3, with 8 nucleotides matching TRBD1. This CDR3 comprises 14 residues. Germline CDR1 SGHNT, CDR2 YENEEA. V was pared by 5 bases and J by 1 base, with 2 bases of the junction left unmatched. CDR3: CASSRQGRTDTQYF. The CDR3 DNA follows: TGTGCCAGCAGCCGACAGGGGCGCACAGATACGCAGTATTTT.

In its sample, this clonotype was seen a few times. V usage is TRBV3-1 and J usage is TRBJ2-7; 7 bases match TRBD1. The germline V gene has CDR1 LGHDT and CDR2 YNNKEL (reference sequence). V lost 8 bases, J lost 5 bases, and 6 bases stayed unmatched. This CDR3 comprises 12 residues. The CDR3 protein is CASGYTGDEQYF. CDR3 DNA: TGTGCCAGCGGGTACACAGGGGACGAGCAGTACTTC.

In its sample, this clonotype ranks as large. The chain carries TRBV2 and TRBJ1-1; D call uncertain. Germline CDR1 and CDR2: SNHLY and FYNNEI. The CDR3 covers 13 residues. V was shortened by 4 bases and J by 1 base, with 7 bases between the two germline ends. The CDR3 protein is CASSVGENTEAFF. As DNA, the CDR3 is TGTGCCAGCAGTGTAGGAGAGAACACTGAAGCTTTCTTT. The full variable domain, its missing parts supplied by reference TRBV2 and TRBJ1-1, is EPEVTQTPSHQVTQMGQEVILRCVPISNHLYFYWYRQILGQKVEFLVSFYNNEISEKSEIFDDQFSVERPDGSNFTLKIRSTKLEDSAMYFCASSVGENTEAFFGQGTRLTVV.

This clonotype is medium-sized (0.01 to 0.1%) within its sample. The chain joins TRBV2 to TRBJ2-5, with no clear D. The CDR3 runs to 15 residues. Trimming took off 8 bases at V and 0 bases at J, with 16 bases between the two ends. The germline V gene encodes CDR1 SNHLY and CDR2 FYNNEI. This CDR3 is CASAGFLGYQETQYF. As DNA, the CDR3 is TGTGCCAGCGCAGGATTCCTTGGGTACCAAGAGACCCAGTACTTC.

The V gene is TRBV28, the J gene TRBJ2-2; no clear D. Germline V gene sequence: CDR1 MDHEN, CDR2 SYDVKM. With 5 bases removed from V and 7 bases from J, the gap between germline ends came to 8 bases. This CDR3 has 12 residues. CDR3 loop: CASSLVIGELFF. CDR3 bases: TGTGCCAGCAGTCTAGTAATCGGGGAGCTGTTTTTT.